This T cell receptor beta chain was identified in a study of ipilimumab plus nivolumab after autologous stem cell transplantation. On the study more broadly: Median doses per patient: about 5 ipilimumab, 7 or 8 nivolumab.

Judged by abundance, this clone is medium-sized. Checkpoint therapy with ipilimumab 1 mg/kg began 14 to 28 days after transplant. Patients received nivolumab 3 mg/kg at weeks 1, 4, 7, 10, then fortnightly to week 26. V was shortened by 3 bases and J by 0 bases, with 4 bases between the two germline ends. This CDR3 comprises 13 residues. Germline loops: CDR1 SGHTA, CDR2 FQGTGA. The method was immunoSEQ multiplex PCR; TCRdb's version includes in-frame clones alone and lacks a portion of them. The repertoire holds 15,000 to 20,000 clones, with 65% to 85% as singletons. This rearrangement joins TRBV7-3 to TRBJ2-3; D ambiguous. The specimen was PBMCs, collected in a trial of ipilimumab plus nivolumab as post-transplant consolidation. This sequence originates from a male donor with diffuse large B-cell lymphoma. As DNA, the CDR3 is TGTGCCAGCAGCTTTATGAGCACAGATACGCAGTATTTT. The encoded protein is CASSFMSTDTQYF.